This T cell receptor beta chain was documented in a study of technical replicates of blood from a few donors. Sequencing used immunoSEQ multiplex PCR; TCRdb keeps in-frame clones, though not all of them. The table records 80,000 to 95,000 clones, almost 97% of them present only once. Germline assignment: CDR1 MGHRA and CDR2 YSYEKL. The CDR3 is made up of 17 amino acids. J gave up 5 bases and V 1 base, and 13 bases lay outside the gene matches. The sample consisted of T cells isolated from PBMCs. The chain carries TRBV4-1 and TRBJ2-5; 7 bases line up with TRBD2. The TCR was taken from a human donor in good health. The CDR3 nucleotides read TGCGCCAGCAGCCAAGGCCATACGGGAGCGGGAACGGAGACCCAGTACTTC. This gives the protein CASSQGHTGAGTETQYF.